This TCR beta chain was recorded in a study of long-term antiretroviral therapy in people with HIV (dated by TCRdb to 2021 to 2024). Background on the whole study: The earliest samples were collected approximately a decade before the 2015 WHO recommendation for immediate ART, a period when ART was typically delayed until CD4 counts fell. Of the roughly 30 participants with HIV, more than 10 were female. From some 27 adults with confirmed HIV infection, the cohort provided approximately 190 cryopreserved PBMC samples, gathered serially across a mean of around six years (range 1-12). A retrospective serial study tested whether changes in peripheral blood TRB repertoire composition and diversity were associated with ART initiation and durable HIV suppression. No cross-contamination during QIAcube processing was shown when test extractions of a monoclonal T-cell line were performed alongside approximately 32 polyclonal samples.

The immunoSEQ hsTCRB v3.0 assay was used at survey level resolution for TRB variable region sequencing. The targeted TRB sequencing depth was roughly 40,000-55,000 T-cell genomes per sample. Pooled TRB libraries were sequenced on an Illumina MiSeq with a v3 150-cycle kit. The original pipeline was this. Repertoire analysis ran in R within a reproducible Nextflow workflow covering QC, data transformation and analysis. LymphoSeq2, an R package for AIRR-Seq data exploration, was used to implement custom analyses. A handful of samples yielding fewer than 5000 total TRB sequences were excluded, leaving 188 analyzed HIV repertoires. Among the approximately 180 retained HIV repertoires, 59 were collected before ART initiation and 129 after ART initiation. Repertoires were downsampled to 5000 TRB nucleotide sequences, with summary statistics averaged over 100 downsampling iterations. TRB sequences were retained for analysis only if CDR3 regions of at least seven amino acids were present. Diversity was assessed using a clonality score derived from Shannon entropy and using the Gini coefficient. In the repertoire networks, any two of the top 5000 CDR3 amino acid sequences were connected whenever the two sequences differed by an edit distance of one. For TRB CDR3 amino acid sequences, antigen specificity groups and MHC restriction were predicted with GLIPH2. To flag known associations with CMV, EBV, HIV or tissue antigens, CDR3 amino acid sequences were compared against VDJdb and McPAS-TCR. Pre-ART, post-ART and control groups were compared with Wilcoxon signed-rank tests and Holm-Bonferroni correction. The immuneACCESS repertoire file appears here via TCRdb, limited to in-frame rearrangements. These files lack a portion of the clones; in checked studies, under half of the deficit traces to unresolved V genes, and the cause of the others is not known. The V and J calls and clone size are taken from that table; D and trimming were inferred from the DNA. Present in this sample are tens of thousands of clones, 90% to 95% of which were seen just once. Clones ranked in the top ten supply roughly 2.5% of the sample.

Concerning this clone: What antigen it recognizes has not been identified. A read error may account for a junction end that differs from germline.

CDR1 and CDR2 (ENHRY, SYGVKD) derive from the germline V gene. The CDR3 has 15 amino acids, counting the end cysteine and phenylalanine. Just the 45-base CDR3 DNA is kept, in frame starting at base 1. Participants were included only if at least one PBMC sample before ART initiation and at least two post-ART samples were available. Every participant with HIV received treatment in the United States of America. Cryopreserved samples of about 0.95-11 million PBMC were thawed and washed before DNA extraction. At the time of the earliest PBMC sample for each participant with HIV, ages ranged from roughly 23 to 55 years. Per participant, PBMC samples came from 1-4 timepoints prior to ART initiation and 2-8 timepoints following ART initiation, for a median of 7 samples. Serial HIV viral load, CD4+ T-cell count, ART history and demographic data were obtained for every participant. Genomic DNA was extracted from unsorted PBMC with a Qiagen kit on a QIAcube, processed in batches of 12 samples.

Results the study describes overall, beyond this receptor: The repertoire was dominated across all time points by expanded TRB clones identified before ART initiation, although this dominance was seen to fluctuate and to decrease in many PLHIV after ART. Limited PBMC availability meant only the TCR beta chain was sequenced, without alpha chain pairing. Samples dated from the mid-2000s to the late 2010s, and the ART regimens used may be less effective than current ones. Starting ART was linked to a significant rise in TRB diversity, yet even after long-term ART the diversity remained significantly lower than in transplant donor controls. HIV repertoires had narrower CDR3 length ranges than controls, and the network structure suggested an antigen-experienced repertoire that shifted only slightly toward naive after ART. No data were available on ART adherence, viral resistance or therapy changes, limiting inferences about post-ART repertoire changes. Because pre-ART samples had limited cell numbers, unsorted PBMC were profiled rather than sorted CD4+ and CD8+ T cells.

This sequence uses TRBV10-3 and TRBJ1-2; 10 middle bases align to TRBD1. The sequence derives from a woman in her forties or fifties with HIV. This sample comprised unsorted PBMCs, obtained 3.7 years after starting antiretroviral therapy. The CDR3 in this case is CASSRTGGVNYGYTF. At the DNA level, the sequence is TGTGCCAGCAGTCGGACAGGGGGAGTCAACTATGGCTACACCTTC.